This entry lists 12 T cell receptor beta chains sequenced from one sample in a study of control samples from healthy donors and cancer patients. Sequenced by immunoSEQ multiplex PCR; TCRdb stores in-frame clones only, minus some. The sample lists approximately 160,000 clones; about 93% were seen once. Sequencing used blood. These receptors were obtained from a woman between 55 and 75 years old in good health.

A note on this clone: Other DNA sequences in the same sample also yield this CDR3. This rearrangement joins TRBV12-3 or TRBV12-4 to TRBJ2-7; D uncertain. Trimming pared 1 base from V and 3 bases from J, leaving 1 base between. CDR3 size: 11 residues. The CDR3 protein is CASSLGYEQYF. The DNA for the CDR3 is TGTGCCAGCAGTTTAGGCTACGAGCAGTACTTC.

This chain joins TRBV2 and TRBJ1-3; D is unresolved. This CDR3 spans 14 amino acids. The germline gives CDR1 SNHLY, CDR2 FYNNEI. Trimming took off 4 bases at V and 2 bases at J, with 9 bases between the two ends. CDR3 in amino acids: CASSVSGTGNTIYF. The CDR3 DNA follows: TGTGCCAGCAGTGTTTCCGGGACTGGAAACACCATATATTTT.

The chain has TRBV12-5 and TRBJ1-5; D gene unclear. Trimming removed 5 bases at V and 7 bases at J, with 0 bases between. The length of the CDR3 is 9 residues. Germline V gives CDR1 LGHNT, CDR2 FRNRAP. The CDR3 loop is CASGQPQHF. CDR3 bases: TGTGCTAGTGGTCAGCCCCAGCATTTT.

DNA of the CDR3: TGTGCCAGCAGCTTAGACGGGGGGAGTGAAAAACTGTTTTTT. Translated, it gives CASSLDGGSEKLFF. V gene TRBV7-2 combines with J gene TRBJ1-4, with a weak D call TRBD1 (5 bases). The CDR3 contains 14 residues. Germline CDR1 and CDR2: SGHTA and FQGNSA. V was pared by 1 base and J by 7 bases, with 10 bases between.

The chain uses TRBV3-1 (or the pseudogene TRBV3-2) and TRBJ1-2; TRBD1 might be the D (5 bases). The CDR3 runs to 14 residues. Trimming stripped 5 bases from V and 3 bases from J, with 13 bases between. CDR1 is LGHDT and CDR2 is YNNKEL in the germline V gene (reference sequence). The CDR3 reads CASSDRDGDYGYTF. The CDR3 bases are TGTGCCAGCAGCGACCGGGACGGAGACTATGGCTACACCTTC.

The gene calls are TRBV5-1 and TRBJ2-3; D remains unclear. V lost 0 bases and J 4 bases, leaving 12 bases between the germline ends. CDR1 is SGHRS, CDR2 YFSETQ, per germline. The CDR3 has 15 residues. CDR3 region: CASSLGGGDSDTQYF. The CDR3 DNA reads TGCGCCAGCAGCTTGGGTGGTGGAGATTCAGATACGCAGTATTTT.

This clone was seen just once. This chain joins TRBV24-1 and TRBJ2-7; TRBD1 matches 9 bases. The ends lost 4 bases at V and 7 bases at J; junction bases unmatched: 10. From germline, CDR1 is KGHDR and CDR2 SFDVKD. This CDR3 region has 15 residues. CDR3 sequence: CATSDPPGQGLEQYF. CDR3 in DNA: TGTGCCACCAGTGACCCTCCGGGACAGGGTCTTGAGCAGTACTTC.

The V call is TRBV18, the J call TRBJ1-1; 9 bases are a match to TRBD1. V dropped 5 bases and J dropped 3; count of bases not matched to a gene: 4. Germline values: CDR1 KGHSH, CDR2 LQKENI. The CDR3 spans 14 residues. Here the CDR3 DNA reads TGTGCCAGCTCATCTCGACAGGGGGACACTGAAGCTTTCTTT. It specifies CASSSRQGDTEAFF.

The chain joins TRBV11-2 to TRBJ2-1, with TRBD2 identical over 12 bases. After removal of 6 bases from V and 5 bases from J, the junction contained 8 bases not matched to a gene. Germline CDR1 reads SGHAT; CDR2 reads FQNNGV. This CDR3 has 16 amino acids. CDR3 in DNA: TGTGCCAGCAGGAGAAGCGGACTAGCGGGGAACAATGAGCAGTTCTTC. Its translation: CASRRSGLAGNNEQFF.

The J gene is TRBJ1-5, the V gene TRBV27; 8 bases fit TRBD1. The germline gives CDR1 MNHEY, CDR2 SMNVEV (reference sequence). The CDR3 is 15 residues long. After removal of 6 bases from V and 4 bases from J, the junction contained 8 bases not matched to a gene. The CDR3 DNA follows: TGTGCCAGCAGGACAACAGGGGGTGGGAATCAGCCCCAGCATTTT. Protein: CASRTTGGGNQPQHF.

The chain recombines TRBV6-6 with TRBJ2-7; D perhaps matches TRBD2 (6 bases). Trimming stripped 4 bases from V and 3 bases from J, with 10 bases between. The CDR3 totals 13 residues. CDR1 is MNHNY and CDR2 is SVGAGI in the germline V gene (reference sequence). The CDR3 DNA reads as TGTGCCAGCAGTTCCGCCGGGGGCTACGAGCAGTACTTC. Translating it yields CASSSAGGYEQYF.

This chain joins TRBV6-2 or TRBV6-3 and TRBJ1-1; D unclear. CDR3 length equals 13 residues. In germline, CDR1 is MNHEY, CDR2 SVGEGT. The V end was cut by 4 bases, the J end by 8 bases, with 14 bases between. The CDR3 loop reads CASSFWSGLEAFF. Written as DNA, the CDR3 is TGTGCCAGCAGTTTCTGGTCCGGGCTCGAAGCTTTCTTT.